These 3 T cell receptor beta chains came from one sample sequenced in a study of molecular identifiers for immune sequencing clone quantification. In TCRdb, the PCR reads were re-called with MiXCR into one record per CDR3 protein. The sample consists of 490,000 or so distinct CDR3 sequences, about 25% of them appearing once. Sequenced input: naive CD8+ T cells from blood, with Jurkat cell RNA spiked in. This sample's subset: FACS-sorted CD8+CD4-CCR7+CD45RA+ naive T cells. Source of these receptors: a human donor in good health. Some libraries in this study had Jurkat cell RNA spiked in.

This rearrangement joins TRBV27 to TRBJ1-1; D ambiguous. CDR3 length: 13 amino acids. Germline V gene lookup returns CDR1 MNHEY and CDR2 SMNVEV (reference sequence). Deletions cut 4 bases from V and 5 bases from J, with 11 bases between. The CDR3 protein is CASSSGVWTEAFF. The CDR3 nucleotides read TGTGCCAGCAGTTCCGGCGTGTGGACTGAAGCTTTCTTT.

To note about this clonotype: This may arise from a read error, as a much more abundant clone is one base away. V and J are TRBV4-3 and TRBJ1-3; D is uncertain. The length of the CDR3 is 15 residues. Germline V gene data show CDR1 as LGHNA and CDR2 as YSLEER. This CDR3 is CASSQDGGSGNAIYF. The CDR3 DNA follows: TGCGCCAGCAGCCAAGATGGCGGCTCTGGAAACGCCATATATTTT.

The chain joins TRBV6-5 to TRBJ1-5, with no clear D. The CDR3 runs 14 residues. Trimming shortened V by 6 bases and J by 1 base, and 10 bases separated the two germline ends. From germline, CDR1 is MNHEY and CDR2 SVGAGI. The CDR3 reads CASSDRVSNQPQHF. CDR3 DNA: TGTGCCAGCAGCGACCGGGTGAGCAATCAGCCCCAGCATTTT.